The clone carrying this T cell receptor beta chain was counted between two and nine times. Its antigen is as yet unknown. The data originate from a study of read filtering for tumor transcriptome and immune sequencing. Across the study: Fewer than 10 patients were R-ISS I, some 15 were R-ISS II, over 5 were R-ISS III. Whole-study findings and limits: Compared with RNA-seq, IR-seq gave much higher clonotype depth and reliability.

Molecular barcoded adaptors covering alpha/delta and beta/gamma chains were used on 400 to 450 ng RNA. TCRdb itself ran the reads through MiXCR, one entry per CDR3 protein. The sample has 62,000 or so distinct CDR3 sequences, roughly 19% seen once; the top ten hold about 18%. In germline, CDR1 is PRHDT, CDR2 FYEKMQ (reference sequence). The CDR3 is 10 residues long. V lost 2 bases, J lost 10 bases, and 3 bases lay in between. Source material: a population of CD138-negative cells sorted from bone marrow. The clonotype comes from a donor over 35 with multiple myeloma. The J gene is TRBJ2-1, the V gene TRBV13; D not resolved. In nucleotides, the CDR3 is TGTGCCAGCAGCTTAAGGGAGCAGTTCTTC. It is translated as CASSLREQFF.